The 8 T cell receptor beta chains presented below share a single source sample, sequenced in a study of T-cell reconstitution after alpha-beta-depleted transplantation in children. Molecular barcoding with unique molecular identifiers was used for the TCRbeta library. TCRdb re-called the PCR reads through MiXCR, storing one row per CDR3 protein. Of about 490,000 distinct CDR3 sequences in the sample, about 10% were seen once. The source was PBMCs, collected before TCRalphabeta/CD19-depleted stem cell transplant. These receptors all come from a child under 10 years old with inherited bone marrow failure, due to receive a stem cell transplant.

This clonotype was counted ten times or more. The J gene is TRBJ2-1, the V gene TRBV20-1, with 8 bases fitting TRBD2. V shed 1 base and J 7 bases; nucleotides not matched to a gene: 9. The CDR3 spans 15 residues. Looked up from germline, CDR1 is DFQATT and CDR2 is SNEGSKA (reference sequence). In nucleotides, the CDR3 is TGCAGTGCTAGAGTAACGGGAGGGCCACTGAATGAGCAGTTCTTC. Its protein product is CSARVTGGPLNEQFF.

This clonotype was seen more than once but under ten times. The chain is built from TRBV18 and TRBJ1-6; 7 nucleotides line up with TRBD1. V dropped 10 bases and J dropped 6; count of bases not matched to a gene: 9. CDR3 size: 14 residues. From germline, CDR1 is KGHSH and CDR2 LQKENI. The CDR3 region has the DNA TGTGCCACCCTGACCGGGACAGTTAATTCACCCCTCCACTTT. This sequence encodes CATLTGTVNSPLHF.

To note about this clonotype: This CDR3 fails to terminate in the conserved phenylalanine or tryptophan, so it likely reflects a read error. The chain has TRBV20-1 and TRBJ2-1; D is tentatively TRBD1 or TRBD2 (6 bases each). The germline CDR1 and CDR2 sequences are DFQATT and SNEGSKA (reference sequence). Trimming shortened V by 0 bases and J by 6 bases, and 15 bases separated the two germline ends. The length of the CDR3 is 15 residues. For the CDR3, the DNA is TGCAGTGCTAGAGAAGGAGGGGGAGTCGGCAATGAGCAGTTCCTC. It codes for CSAREGGGVGNEQFL.

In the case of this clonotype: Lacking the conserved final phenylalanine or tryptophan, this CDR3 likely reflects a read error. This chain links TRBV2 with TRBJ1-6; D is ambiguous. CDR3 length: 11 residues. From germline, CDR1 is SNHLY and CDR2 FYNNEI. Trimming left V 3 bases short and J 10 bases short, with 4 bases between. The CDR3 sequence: CASSDGSPLHC. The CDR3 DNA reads TGTGCCAGCAGTGATGGGTCACCCCTCCACTGT.

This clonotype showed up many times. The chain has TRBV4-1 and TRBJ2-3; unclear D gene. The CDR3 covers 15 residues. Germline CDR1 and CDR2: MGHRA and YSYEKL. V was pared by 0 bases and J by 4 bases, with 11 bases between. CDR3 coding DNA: TGCGCCAGCAGCCAAGATGAAGCTGCCGCAGATACGCAGTATTTT. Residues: CASSQDEAAADTQYF.

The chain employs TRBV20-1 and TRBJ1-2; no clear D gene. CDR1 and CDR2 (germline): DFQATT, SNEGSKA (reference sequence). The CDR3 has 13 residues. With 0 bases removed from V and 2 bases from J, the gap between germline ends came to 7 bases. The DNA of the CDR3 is TGCAGTGCTAGAGATGTACTGAACTATGGCTACACCTTC. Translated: CSARDVLNYGYTF.

The CDR3 here is CASSYALTSRPTDTQYF. DNA of the CDR3: TGTGCCAGCAGTTACGCGCTGACCTCCCGACCCACAGATACGCAGTATTTT. The rearrangement joins TRBV6-5 to TRBJ2-3; no reliable D call. Trimming pared 2 bases from V and 2 bases from J, leaving 17 bases between. Germline V gives CDR1 MNHEY, CDR2 SVGAGI. The CDR3 loop spans 17 amino acids.

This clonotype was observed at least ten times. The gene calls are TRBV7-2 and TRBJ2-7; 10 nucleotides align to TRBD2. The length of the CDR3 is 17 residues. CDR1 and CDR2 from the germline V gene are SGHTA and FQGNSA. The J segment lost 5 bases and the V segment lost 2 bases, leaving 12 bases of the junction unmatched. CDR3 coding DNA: TGTGCCAGCAGCTTAAAAGGGGGCCTAGCGGGAGTTCACGAGCAGTACTTC. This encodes CASSLKGGLAGVHEQYF.